The next 8 T cell receptor beta chains were all read from a single sample in a study of T cells in Graves' hyperthyroidism and ophthalmopathy. What was amplified from RNA transcripts were TCR beta CDR3 regions. A first-round RT-PCR of the TCR CDR3 used the HTBI primer set. One entry per CDR3 protein, called by TCRdb with MiXCR from the multiplex PCR reads. This table has around 440,000 distinct CDR3 sequences, approximately 15% appearing once. The specimen was blood. These receptors all come from a woman aged 18-29 years with Graves' hyperthyroidism.

This clonotype was observed at least ten times. The chain joins TRBV30 to TRBJ1-3, with D perhaps TRBD1 (5 bases). Germline-derived CDR1 and CDR2 are GTSNPN and SVGIG (reference sequence). V was pared by 0 bases and J by 0 bases, with 12 bases between. The CDR3 is 16 residues long. CDR3 DNA sequence: TGTGCCTGGAGTGTACGCACCGGGACCTCTGGAAACACCATATATTTT. Its protein product is CAWSVRTGTSGNTIYF.

At least ten counts were recorded for this clonotype. The V call is TRBV5-1, the J call TRBJ2-1, with 12 bases that match TRBD2. With 4 bases clipped from V and 9 bases from J, the junction kept 8 bases outside the gene matches. This CDR3 has 15 amino acids. Per germline, CDR1 SGHRS and CDR2 YFSETQ. The CDR3 protein is CASSVTSGRLGEQFF. DNA of the CDR3: TGCGCCAGCAGCGTCACTAGCGGGAGGTTAGGTGAGCAGTTCTTC.

In its sample, this clonotype was seen many times. The chain joins TRBV6-1 to TRBJ1-5; D is possibly TRBD1 (6 bases). V lost 10 bases and J lost 1, with 20 bases in between. The CDR3 is 16 residues long. Germline V gives CDR1 MNHNS, CDR2 SASEGT. Here the CDR3 DNA reads TGTGCCACCCAAATGACGGGGGCACGAAGCAATCAGCCCCAGCATTTT. It yields the protein CATQMTGARSNQPQHF.

This clonotype was observed at least ten times. The CDR3: CASKDRRYSNQPQHF. CDR3 in DNA: TGTGCCAGCAAGGACAGACGTTATAGCAATCAGCCCCAGCATTTT. This sequence joins TRBV27 and TRBJ1-5, with D possibly TRBD1 on 6 matching bases. The V end lost 7 bases, the J end lost 0 bases, and 13 bases lay between the germline ends. Per the germline V gene, CDR1 is MNHEY and CDR2 is SMNVEV (reference sequence). The CDR3 is made up of 15 amino acids.

The chain links TRBV12-3 or TRBV12-4 to TRBJ1-5; no reliable D call. CDR3 length: 14 residues. V lost 2 bases and J lost 3, with 8 bases in between. The CDR3 is CASSLLAINQPQHF. The CDR3 DNA follows: TGTGCCAGCAGTTTACTGGCCATCAATCAGCCCCAGCATTTT.

This clonotype was detected only a few times. V and J are TRBV20-1 and TRBJ2-1; D remains unclear. Germline assignment: CDR1 DFQATT and CDR2 SNEGSKA (reference sequence). Trimming removed 0 bases from V and 5 bases from J, with 8 bases in between. The CDR3 is 13 residues long. The CDR3 coding sequence is TGCAGTGCTAGAGATCAAACCAACAATGAGCAGTTCTTC. Amino acid sequence: CSARDQTNNEQFF.

The sample holds many counts of this clonotype. The chain uses TRBV12-5 and TRBJ2-5; D unresolved. This CDR3 region has 13 residues. Germline V gene lookup returns CDR1 LGHNT and CDR2 FRNRAP. V was clipped by 3 bases and J by 3 bases, with 8 bases between them. CDR3 region: CASGFSGEETQYF. Here the CDR3 DNA reads TGTGCTAGTGGTTTTAGTGGGGAAGAGACCCAGTACTTC.

This clonotype was observed a handful of times. This chain uses TRBV18 with TRBJ1-1; no definite D call. With 0 bases removed from V and 11 bases from J, the gap between germline ends came to 13 bases. Germline CDR1 reads KGHSH; CDR2 reads LQKENI. This CDR3 has 13 residues. The CDR3 bases are TGTGCCAGCTCACCACCAAATTCGGGTTCGGCTTTCTTT. Its protein product is CASSPPNSGSAFF.